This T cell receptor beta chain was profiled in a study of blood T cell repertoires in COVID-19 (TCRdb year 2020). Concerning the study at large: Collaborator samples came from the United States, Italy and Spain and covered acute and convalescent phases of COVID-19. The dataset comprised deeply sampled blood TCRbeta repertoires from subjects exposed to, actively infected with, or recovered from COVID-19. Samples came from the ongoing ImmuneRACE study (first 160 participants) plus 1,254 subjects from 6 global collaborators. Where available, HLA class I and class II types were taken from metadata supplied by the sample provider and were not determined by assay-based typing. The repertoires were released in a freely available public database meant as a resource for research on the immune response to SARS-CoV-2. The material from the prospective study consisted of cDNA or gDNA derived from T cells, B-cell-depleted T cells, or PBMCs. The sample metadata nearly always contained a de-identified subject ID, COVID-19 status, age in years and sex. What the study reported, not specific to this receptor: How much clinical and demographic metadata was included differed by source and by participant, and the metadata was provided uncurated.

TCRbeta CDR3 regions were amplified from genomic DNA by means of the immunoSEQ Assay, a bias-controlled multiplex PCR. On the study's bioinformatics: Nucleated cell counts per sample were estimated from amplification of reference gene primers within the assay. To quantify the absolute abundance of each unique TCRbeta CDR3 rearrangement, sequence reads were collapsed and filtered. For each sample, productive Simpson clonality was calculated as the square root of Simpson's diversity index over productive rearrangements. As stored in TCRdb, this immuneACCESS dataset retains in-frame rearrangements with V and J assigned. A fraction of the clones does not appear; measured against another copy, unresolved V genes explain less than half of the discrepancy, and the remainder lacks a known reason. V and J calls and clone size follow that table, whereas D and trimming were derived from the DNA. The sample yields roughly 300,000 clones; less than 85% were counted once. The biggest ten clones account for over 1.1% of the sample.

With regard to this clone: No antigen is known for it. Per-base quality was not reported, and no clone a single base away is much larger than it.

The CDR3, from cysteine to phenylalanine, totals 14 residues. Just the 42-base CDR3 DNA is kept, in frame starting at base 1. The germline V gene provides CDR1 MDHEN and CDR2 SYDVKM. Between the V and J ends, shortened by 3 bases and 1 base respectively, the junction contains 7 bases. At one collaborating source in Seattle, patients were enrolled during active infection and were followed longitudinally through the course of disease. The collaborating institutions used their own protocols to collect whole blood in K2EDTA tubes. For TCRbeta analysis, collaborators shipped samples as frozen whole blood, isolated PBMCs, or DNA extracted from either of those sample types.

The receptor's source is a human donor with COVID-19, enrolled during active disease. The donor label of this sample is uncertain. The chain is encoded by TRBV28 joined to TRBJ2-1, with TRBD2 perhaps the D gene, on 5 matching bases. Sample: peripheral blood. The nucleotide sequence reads TGTGCCAGCAGTTTTACGGGGTCCTACAATGAGCAGTTCTTC. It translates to CASSFTGSYNEQFF.